Listed here are 20 T cell receptor beta chains from one sample, sequenced in a study of graft-versus-host responses after intestinal transplantation. For these receptors, no antigen is known. Sequencing used immunoSEQ multiplex PCR; TCRdb keeps in-frame clones, though not all of them. The sample yields some 87,000 clones, 92% seen once. The source material was unstimulated CD4+ T cells sorted from spleen or lymph node cells, sampled before intestinal transplant. These TCRs come from a human donor who received an intestinal transplant.

The CDR3 protein is CASRVAGTTDTQYF. DNA of the CDR3: TGTGCCAGCAGGGTAGCGGGAACCACAGATACGCAGTATTTT. This chain uses TRBV6-1 with TRBJ2-3, with TRBD2 identical over 8 bases. The junction had 4 bases not matched to a gene; V was cut back by 6 bases and J by 2 bases. CDR1 MNHNS and CDR2 SASEGT come from the germline V gene. The CDR3 contains 14 residues.

V and J are TRBV9 and TRBJ1-1, with D uncertain. The V gene lost 3 bases and the J gene lost 0 bases, with 6 bases spanning the gap. This CDR3 has 13 amino acids. CDR1 is SGDLS and CDR2 is YYNGEE in the germline V gene. The CDR3 sequence: CASSEHVNTEAFF. In nucleotides, the CDR3 is TGTGCCAGCAGCGAGCACGTGAACACTGAAGCTTTCTTT.

The chain has TRBV2 and TRBJ2-6; TRBD1 aligns across 8 bases. V lost 4 bases and J lost 6; bases outside the gene matches: 5. This CDR3 region has 15 residues. CDR1 is SNHLY, CDR2 FYNNEI, per germline. CDR3 in DNA: TGTGCCAGCAGTGGGCCGGGACAGGAGGCCAACGTCCTGACTTTC. It encodes CASSGPGQEANVLTF.

The rearrangement joins TRBV4-1 to TRBJ2-7, with 7 bases that match TRBD1. The CDR3 sequence is 14 residues long. CDR1 and CDR2 from the germline V gene are MGHRA and YSYEKL. Trimming cost V 1 base and J 3 bases; bases outside gene matches: 3. CDR3 sequence: CASSQVRDSYEQYF. CDR3 in DNA: TGCGCCAGCAGCCAAGTCCGGGACAGCTACGAGCAGTACTTC.

V and J are TRBV18 and TRBJ2-7; D uncertain. The CDR3 loop spans 12 amino acids. CDR1 is KGHSH and CDR2 is LQKENI in the germline V gene. The germline V and J ends were trimmed by 3 bases and 2 bases, with 5 bases remaining between them. DNA for the CDR3: TGTGCCAGCTCACCCGCGCCCTACGAGCAGTACTTC. Its protein is CASSPAPYEQYF.

V is TRBV28 and J is TRBJ1-1; no clear D. V lost 2 bases, J lost 6 bases, and 13 bases lay in between. The CDR3 consists of 14 residues. CDR1 is MDHEN, CDR2 SYDVKM, per germline. The CDR3 is CASSLLFQSPEAFF. CDR3 DNA sequence: TGTGCCAGCAGTTTACTGTTTCAGTCTCCTGAAGCTTTCTTT.

V usage is TRBV7-9 and J usage is TRBJ2-7; 8 bases align to TRBD1. Germline CDR1 and CDR2: SEHNR and FQNEAQ (reference sequence). V was clipped by 1 base and J by 2 bases; unmatched bases: 7. The CDR3 loop spans 16 amino acids. The CDR3 DNA follows: TGTGCCAGCAGCTTAGTGCAGGGGGCCCCAACCTACGAGCAGTACTTC. This sequence encodes CASSLVQGAPTYEQYF.

V usage is TRBV6-6 and J usage is TRBJ1-5; perhaps TRBD1 as D (6 bases). V was cut by 2 bases and J by 5 bases, with 13 bases left in between. Looked up from germline, CDR1 is MNHNY and CDR2 is SVGAGI (reference sequence). This CDR3 has 15 residues. Here the CDR3 DNA reads TGTGCCAGCAGTTACACAACAGGGTTGGATCAGCCCCAGCATTTT. Encoded protein: CASSYTTGLDQPQHF.

V is TRBV9 and J is TRBJ1-4; tentatively, D is TRBD1 (5 bases). Trimming left V 4 bases short and J 3 bases short, with 13 bases between. CDR1 is SGDLS and CDR2 is YYNGEE in the germline V gene. The CDR3 runs to 15 residues. CDR3 in amino acids: CASSNGASANEKLFF. CDR3 coding DNA: TGTGCCAGCAGCAACGGGGCCTCGGCTAATGAAAAACTGTTTTTT. The full variable domain, with the rest looked up from reference TRBV9 and TRBJ1-4, is DSGVTQTPKHLITATGQRVTLRCSPRSGDLSVYWYQQSLDQGLQFLIQYYNGEERAKGNILERFSAQQFPDLHSELNLSSLELGDSALYFCASSNGASANEKLFFGSGTQLSVL.

The genes are TRBV6-1 and TRBJ2-5; TRBD2 aligns across 13 bases. The DNA end lines up better with TRBJ2-7; the J call may be wrong. CDR3 length: 15 residues. CDR1 MNHNS and CDR2 SASEGT come from the germline V gene. The DNA of the CDR3 is TGTGCCAGCAGCCCGGGACTAGCGGGATCCAACGAGCAGTACTTC. This encodes CASSPGLAGSNEQYF.

The chain joins TRBV6-5 to TRBJ1-2; TRBD1 aligns across 7 bases. J gave up 6 bases and V 6 bases, and 10 bases lay outside the gene matches. Per germline, CDR1 MNHEY and CDR2 SVGAGI. CDR3 length equals 14 residues. The CDR3 sequence is CASSLTRGLDGYTF. The CDR3 DNA reads TGTGCCAGCAGCCTCACGAGGGGGCTAGATGGCTACACCTTC.

The chain couples TRBV18 to TRBJ2-7; D not certain. In germline, CDR1 is KGHSH, CDR2 LQKENI. Trimming stripped 2 bases from V and 0 bases from J, with 8 bases between. CDR3 size: 14 residues. For the CDR3, the DNA is TGTGCCAGCTCACCATCCCTGGACTCCTACGAGCAGTACTTC. Translation gives CASSPSLDSYEQYF.

The rearrangement joins TRBV20-1 to TRBJ1-1; D gene unclear. The CDR3 contains 11 residues. Germline assignment: CDR1 DFQATT and CDR2 SNEGSKA (reference sequence). The V end lost 8 bases, the J end lost 12 bases, and 19 bases lay between the germline ends. The DNA for the CDR3 is TGCAGTCCTCAAGAGACCGAGGAATCTTTCTTT. As protein: CSPQETEESFF.

V is TRBV6-5 and J is TRBJ1-3; 7 bases match TRBD1. There are 14 residues in the CDR3. Germline lookup yields CDR1 MNHEY and CDR2 SVGAGI. The J segment lost 1 base and the V segment lost 5 bases, leaving 2 bases of the junction unmatched. The CDR3 sequence: CASSQTGSGNTIYF. The CDR3 DNA is TGTGCCAGCAGTCAGACAGGGTCTGGAAACACCATATATTTT.

The chain carries TRBV7-2 and TRBJ2-5; 12 nucleotides line up with TRBD2. The CDR3 is 19 amino acids. CDR1 SGHTA and CDR2 FQGNSA come from the germline V gene. Trimming cost V 3 bases and J 7 bases; bases outside gene matches: 18. The CDR3 DNA reads as TGTGCCAGCAGCTTTGATACGGGGCTAGCGGGAGGGCCGATCGGGACCCAGTACTTC. Amino acid sequence: CASSFDTGLAGGPIGTQYF.

The chain employs TRBV6-1 and TRBJ2-7; D perhaps matches TRBD1 (6 bases). The CDR3 contains 12 residues. CDR1 and CDR2 (germline): MNHNS, SASEGT. Trimming pared 7 bases from V and 2 bases from J, leaving 9 bases between. The CDR3, as DNA: TGTGCCAGCAATGGGGGCCCCTACGAGCAGTACTTC. It specifies CASNGGPYEQYF.

Details on this clone: Sequence at one end of the junction differs from germline and may be a read error. The chain joins TRBV11-3 to TRBJ2-1; a possible D gene is TRBD1 (6 bases). Germline lookup yields CDR1 SGHNT and CDR2 YENEEA. The CDR3 length is 14 residues. CDR3 in amino acids: CASSIDRTNNEQFF. DNA of the CDR3: TGTGCCAGCAGCATAGACAGGACGAACAATGAGCAGTTCTTC.

This clone was seen a handful of times. The chain links TRBV27 to TRBJ2-7, with a possible D match to TRBD2 (5 bases). V lost 2 bases and J lost 7, with 18 bases in between. The CDR3 has 15 amino acids. Per the germline V gene, CDR1 is MNHEY and CDR2 is SMNVEV (reference sequence). CDR3 coding DNA: TGTGCCAGCAGTTTAAGAGGGAAAGAGGCTAGGGAGCAGTACTTC. Protein sequence: CASSLRGKEAREQYF.

In this sample, this clone turned up a few times. The gene calls are TRBV27 and TRBJ2-7; no definite D call. Trimming pared 2 bases from V and 4 bases from J, leaving 6 bases between. CDR3 length equals 12 residues. Germline lookup yields CDR1 MNHEY and CDR2 SMNVEV (reference sequence). The CDR3 protein is CASSLRDYEQYF. The CDR3 DNA reads as TGTGCCAGCAGTTTAAGGGATTACGAGCAGTACTTC.

The chain couples TRBV19 to TRBJ2-7; D is possibly TRBD1 (5 bases). Looked up from germline, CDR1 is LNHDA and CDR2 is SQIVND (reference sequence). The CDR3 has 15 amino acids. Trimming removed 2 bases from V and 0 bases from J, with 11 bases in between. The CDR3 protein is CASSISHRSSYEQYF. DNA of the CDR3: TGTGCCAGTAGTATATCTCACAGGAGCTCCTACGAGCAGTACTTC.